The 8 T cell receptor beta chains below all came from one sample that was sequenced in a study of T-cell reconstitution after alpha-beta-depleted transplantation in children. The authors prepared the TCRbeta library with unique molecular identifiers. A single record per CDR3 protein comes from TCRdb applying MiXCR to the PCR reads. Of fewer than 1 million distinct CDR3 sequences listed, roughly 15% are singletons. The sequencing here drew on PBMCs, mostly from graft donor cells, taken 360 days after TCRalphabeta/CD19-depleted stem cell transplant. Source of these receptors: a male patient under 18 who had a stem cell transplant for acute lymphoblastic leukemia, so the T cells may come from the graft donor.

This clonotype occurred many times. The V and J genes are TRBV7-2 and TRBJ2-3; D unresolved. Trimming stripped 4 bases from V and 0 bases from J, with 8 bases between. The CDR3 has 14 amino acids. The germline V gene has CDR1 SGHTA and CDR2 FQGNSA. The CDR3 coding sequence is TGTGCCAGCAGCTCGTGGGGTAGCACAGATACGCAGTATTTT. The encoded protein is CASSSWGSTDTQYF.

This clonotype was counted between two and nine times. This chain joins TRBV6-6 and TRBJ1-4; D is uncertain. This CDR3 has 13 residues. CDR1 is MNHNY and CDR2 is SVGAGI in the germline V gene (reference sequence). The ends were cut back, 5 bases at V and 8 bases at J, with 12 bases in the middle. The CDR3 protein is CASSAGSFEKLFF. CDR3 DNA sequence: TGTGCCAGCAGTGCCGGGAGCTTCGAAAAACTGTTTTTT.

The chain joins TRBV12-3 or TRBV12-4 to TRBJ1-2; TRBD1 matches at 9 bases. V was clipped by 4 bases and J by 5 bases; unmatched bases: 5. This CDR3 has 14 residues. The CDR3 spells CASSSQGARYGYTF. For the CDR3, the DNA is TGTGCCAGCAGTTCACAGGGGGCGCGATATGGCTACACCTTC.

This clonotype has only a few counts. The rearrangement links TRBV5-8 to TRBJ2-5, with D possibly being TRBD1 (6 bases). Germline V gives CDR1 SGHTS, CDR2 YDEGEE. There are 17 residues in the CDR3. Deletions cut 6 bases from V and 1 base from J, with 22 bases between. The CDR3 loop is CASNPETWGQVQETQYF. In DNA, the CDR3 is TGTGCCAGCAACCCGGAGACGTGGGGGCAGGTCCAAGAGACCCAGTACTTC.

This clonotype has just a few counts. The chain's CDR3 is CASSLYGSRNIQYF. In DNA, the CDR3 is TGCGCCAGCAGCTTGTATGGGAGCCGAAACATTCAGTACTTC. V usage is TRBV5-1 and J usage is TRBJ2-4; possibly TRBD2 for D (5 bases). The V end was cut by 1 base, the J end by 6 bases, with 11 bases between. The CDR3 is made up of 14 amino acids. CDR1 and CDR2 (germline): SGHRS, YFSETQ.

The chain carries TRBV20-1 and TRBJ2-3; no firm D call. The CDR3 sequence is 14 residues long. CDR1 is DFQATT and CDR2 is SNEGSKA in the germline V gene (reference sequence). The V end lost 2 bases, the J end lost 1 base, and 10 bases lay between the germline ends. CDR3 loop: CSARRPEGTDTQYF. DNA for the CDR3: TGCAGTGCTAGAAGACCAGAGGGCACAGATACGCAGTATTTT.

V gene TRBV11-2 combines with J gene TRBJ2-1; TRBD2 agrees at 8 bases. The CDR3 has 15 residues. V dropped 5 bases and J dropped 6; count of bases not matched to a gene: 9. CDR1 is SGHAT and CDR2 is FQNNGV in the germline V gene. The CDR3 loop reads CASSPTSGALNEQFF. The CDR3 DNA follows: TGTGCCAGCAGCCCCACTAGCGGAGCCCTCAATGAGCAGTTCTTC.

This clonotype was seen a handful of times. The CDR3: CSARGQGDYGYTF. The CDR3 coding sequence is TGCAGTGCTAGAGGACAGGGTGACTATGGCTACACCTTC. The V call is TRBV20-1, the J call TRBJ1-2; 7 positions agree with TRBD1. Per germline, CDR1 DFQATT and CDR2 SNEGSKA (reference sequence). After removal of 1 base from V and 3 bases from J, the junction contained 2 bases not matched to a gene. The CDR3 is 13 amino acids.